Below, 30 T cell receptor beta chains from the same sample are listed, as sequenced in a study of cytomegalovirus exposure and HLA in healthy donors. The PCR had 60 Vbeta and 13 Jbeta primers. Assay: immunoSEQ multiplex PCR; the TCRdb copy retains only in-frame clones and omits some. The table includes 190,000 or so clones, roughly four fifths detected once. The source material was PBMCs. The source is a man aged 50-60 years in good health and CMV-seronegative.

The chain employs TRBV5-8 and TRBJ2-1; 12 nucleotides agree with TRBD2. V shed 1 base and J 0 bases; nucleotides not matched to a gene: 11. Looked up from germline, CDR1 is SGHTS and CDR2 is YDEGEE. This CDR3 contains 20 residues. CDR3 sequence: CASSLPRTSGNLFSYNEQFF. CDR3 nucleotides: TGTGCCAGCAGCTTGCCGAGGACTAGCGGGAACCTTTTCTCCTACAATGAGCAGTTCTTC.

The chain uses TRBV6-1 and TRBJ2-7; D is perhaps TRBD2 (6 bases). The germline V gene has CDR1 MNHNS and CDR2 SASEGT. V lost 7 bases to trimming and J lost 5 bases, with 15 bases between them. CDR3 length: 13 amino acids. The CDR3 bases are TGTGCCAGCACGGAGGGTAGTGTACACGAGCAGTACTTC. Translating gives CASTEGSVHEQYF.

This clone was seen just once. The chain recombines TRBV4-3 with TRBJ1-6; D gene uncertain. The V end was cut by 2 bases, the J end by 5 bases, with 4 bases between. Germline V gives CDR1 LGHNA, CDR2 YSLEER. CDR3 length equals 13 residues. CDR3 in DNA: TGCGCCAGCAGCCAAATCGATAATTCACCCCTCCACTTT. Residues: CASSQIDNSPLHF.

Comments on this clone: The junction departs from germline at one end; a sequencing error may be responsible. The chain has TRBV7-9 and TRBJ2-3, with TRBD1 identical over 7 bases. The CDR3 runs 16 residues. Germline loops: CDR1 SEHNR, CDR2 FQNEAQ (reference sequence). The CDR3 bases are TGTTCCAGCAGCTTTGATGCGACAGGGCATTCCGATACGCAGTATTTT. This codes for CSSSFDATGHSDTQYF.

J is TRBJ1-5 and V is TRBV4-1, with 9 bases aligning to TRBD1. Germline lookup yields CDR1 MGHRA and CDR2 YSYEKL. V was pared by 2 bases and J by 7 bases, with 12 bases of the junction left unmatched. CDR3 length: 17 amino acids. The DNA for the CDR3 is TGCGCCAGCAGCCAATCCTTCGGAGGACAGGGGTACCAGCCCCAGCATTTT. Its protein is CASSQSFGGQGYQPQHF.

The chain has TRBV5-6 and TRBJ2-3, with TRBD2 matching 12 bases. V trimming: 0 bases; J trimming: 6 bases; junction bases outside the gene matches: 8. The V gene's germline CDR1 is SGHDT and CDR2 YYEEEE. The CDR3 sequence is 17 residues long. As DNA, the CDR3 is TGTGCCAGCAGCTTGGCCCCCCCTAGCGGGGGGGCGGATACGCAGTATTTT. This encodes CASSLAPPSGGADTQYF.

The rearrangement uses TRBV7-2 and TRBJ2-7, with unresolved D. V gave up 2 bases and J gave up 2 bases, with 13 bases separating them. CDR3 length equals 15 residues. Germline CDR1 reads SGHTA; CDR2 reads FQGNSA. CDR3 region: CASSLNPFSTYEQYF. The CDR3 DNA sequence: TGTGCCAGCAGCTTAAACCCTTTTAGCACCTACGAGCAGTACTTC.

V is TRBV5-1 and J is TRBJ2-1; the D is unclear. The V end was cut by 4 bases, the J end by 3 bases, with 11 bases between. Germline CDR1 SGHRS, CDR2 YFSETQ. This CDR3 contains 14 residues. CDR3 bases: TGCGCCAGCAGCCAGGAAGGTAGCTACAATGAGCAGTTCTTC. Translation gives CASSQEGSYNEQFF. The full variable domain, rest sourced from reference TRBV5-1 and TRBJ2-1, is KAGVTQTPRYLIKTRGQQVTLSCSPISGHRSVSWYQQTPGQGLQFLFEYFSETQRNKGNFPGRFSGRQFSNSRSEMNVSTLELGDSALYLCASSQEGSYNEQFFGPGTRLTVL.

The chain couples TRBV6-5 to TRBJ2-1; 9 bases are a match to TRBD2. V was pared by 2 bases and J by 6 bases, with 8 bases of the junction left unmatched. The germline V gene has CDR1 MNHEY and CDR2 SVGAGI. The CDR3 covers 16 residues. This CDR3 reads CASSYRLAVPSNEQFF. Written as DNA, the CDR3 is TGTGCCAGCAGTTACCGACTAGCGGTCCCTTCCAATGAGCAGTTCTTC.

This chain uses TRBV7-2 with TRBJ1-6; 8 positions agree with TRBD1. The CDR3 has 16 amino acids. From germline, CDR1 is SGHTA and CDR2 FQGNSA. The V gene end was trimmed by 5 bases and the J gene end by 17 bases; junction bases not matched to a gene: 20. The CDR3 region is CASSAGGGTGPGGVHF. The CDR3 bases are TGTGCCAGCAGCGCCGGTGGGGGGACAGGACCCGGGGGTGTCCACTTT. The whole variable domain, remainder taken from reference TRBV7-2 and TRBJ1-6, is GAGVSQSPSNKVTEKGKDVELRCDPISGHTALYWYRQSLGQGLEFLIYFQGNSAPDKSGLPSDRFSAERTGGSVSTLTIQRTQQEDSAVYLCASSAGGGTGPGGVHFGNGTRLTVT.

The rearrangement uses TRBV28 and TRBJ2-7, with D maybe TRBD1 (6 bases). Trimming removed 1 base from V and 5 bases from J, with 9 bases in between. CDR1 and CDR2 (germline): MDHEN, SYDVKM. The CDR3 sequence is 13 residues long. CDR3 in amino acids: CASSLLGGNEQYF. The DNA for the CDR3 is TGTGCCAGCAGTTTATTAGGGGGTAACGAGCAGTACTTC. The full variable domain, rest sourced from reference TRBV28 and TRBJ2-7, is DVKVTQSSRYLVKRTGEKVFLECVQDMDHENMFWYRQDPGLGLRLIYFSYDVKMKEKGDIPEGYSVSREKKERFSLILESASTNQTSMYLCASSLLGGNEQYFGPGTRLTVT.

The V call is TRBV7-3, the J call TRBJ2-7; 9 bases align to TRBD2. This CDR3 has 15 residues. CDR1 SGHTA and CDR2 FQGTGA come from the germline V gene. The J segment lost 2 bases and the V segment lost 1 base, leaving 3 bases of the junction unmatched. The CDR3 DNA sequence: TGTGCCAGCAGCTTAATTGGCGGGGGGGCCTACGAGCAGTACTTC. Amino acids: CASSLIGGGAYEQYF.

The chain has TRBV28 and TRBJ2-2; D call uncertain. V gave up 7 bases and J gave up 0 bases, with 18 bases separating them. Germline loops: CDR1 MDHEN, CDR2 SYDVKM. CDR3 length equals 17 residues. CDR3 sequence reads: CASTIDRGAANTGELFF. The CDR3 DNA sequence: TGTGCCAGCACCATCGATCGAGGTGCCGCGAACACCGGGGAGCTGTTTTTT.

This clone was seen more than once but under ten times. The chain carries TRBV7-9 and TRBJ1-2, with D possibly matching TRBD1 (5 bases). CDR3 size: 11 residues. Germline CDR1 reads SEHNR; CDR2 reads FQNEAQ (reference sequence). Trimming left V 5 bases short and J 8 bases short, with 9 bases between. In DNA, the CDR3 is TGTGCCAGCAGCGAGCAGGGAGGCTACACCTTC. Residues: CASSEQGGYTF.

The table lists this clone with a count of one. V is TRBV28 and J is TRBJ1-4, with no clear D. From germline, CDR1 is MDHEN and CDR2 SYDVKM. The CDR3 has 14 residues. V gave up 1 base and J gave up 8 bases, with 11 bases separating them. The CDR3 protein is CASSLSPSVEKLFF. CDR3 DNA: TGTGCCAGCAGTTTATCCCCCTCCGTGGAAAAACTGTTTTTT.

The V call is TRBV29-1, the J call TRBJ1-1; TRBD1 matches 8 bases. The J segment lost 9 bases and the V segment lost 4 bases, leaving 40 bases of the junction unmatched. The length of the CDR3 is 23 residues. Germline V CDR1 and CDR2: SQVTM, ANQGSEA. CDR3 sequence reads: CSVAFRQGSSLGVVAGSGGKAFF. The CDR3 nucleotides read TGCAGCGTTGCCTTCCGACAGGGGAGTTCGTTGGGGGTCGTTGCCGGTTCCGGTGGGAAAGCTTTCTTT. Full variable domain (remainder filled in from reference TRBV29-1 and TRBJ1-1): SAVISQKPSRDICQRGTSLTIQCQVDSQVTMMFWYRQQPGQSLTLIATANQGSEATYESGFVIDKFPISRPNLTFSTLTVSNMSPEDSSIYLCSVAFRQGSSLGVVAGSGGKAFFGQGTRLTVV.

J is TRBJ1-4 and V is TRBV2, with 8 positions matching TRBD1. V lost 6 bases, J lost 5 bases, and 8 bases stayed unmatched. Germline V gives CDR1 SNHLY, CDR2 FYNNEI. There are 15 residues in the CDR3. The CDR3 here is CASRQQGGVNEKLFF. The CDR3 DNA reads TGTGCCAGCAGACAACAGGGGGGGGTGAATGAAAAACTGTTTTTT. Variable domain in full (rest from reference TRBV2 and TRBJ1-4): EPEVTQTPSHQVTQMGQEVILRCVPISNHLYFYWYRQILGQKVEFLVSFYNNEISEKSEIFDDQFSVERPDGSNFTLKIRSTKLEDSAMYFCASRQQGGVNEKLFFGSGTQLSVL.

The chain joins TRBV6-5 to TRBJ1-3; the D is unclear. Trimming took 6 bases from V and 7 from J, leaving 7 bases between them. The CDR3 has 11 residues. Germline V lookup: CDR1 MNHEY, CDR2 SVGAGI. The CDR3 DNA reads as TGTGCCAGCAGCCGGTCCAACACCATATATTTT. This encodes CASSRSNTIYF.

The CDR3 region is CASRGTASNEQFF. In DNA form, the CDR3 reads TGTGCCAGCCGTGGGACAGCCTCCAATGAGCAGTTCTTC. The J gene is TRBJ2-1, the V gene TRBV9, with 7 bases aligning to TRBD1. The CDR3 runs 13 residues. Trimming at V came to 7 bases and at J to 6 bases, leaving 7 bases not matched to a gene. Germline V gives CDR1 SGDLS, CDR2 YYNGEE.

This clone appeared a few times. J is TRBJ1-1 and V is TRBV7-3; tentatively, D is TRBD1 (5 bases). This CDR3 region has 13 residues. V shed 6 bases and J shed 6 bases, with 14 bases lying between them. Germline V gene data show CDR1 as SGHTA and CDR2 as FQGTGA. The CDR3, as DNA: TGTGCCAGCAGGCTAGGTGGGGCGTCTGAAGCTTTCTTT. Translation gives CASRLGGASEAFF.

CDR3 DNA: TGTGCCAGCAACAGGAGGGCCGGTGTAGATGAGCAGTTCTTC. This encodes CASNRRAGVDEQFF. This rearrangement joins TRBV11-1 to TRBJ2-1; D possibly corresponds to TRBD2 (6 bases). Between the trimmed V and J ends, which lost 7 bases and 8 bases, there was a span of 18 bases. There are 14 residues in the CDR3. The germline V gene encodes CDR1 SGHAT and CDR2 FQDESV (reference sequence).

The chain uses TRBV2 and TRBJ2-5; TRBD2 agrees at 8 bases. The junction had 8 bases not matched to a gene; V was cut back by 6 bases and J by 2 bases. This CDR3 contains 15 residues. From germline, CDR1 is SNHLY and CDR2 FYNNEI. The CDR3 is CASRFGAGAQETQYF. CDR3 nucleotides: TGTGCCAGCAGATTCGGAGCGGGGGCTCAAGAGACCCAGTACTTC.

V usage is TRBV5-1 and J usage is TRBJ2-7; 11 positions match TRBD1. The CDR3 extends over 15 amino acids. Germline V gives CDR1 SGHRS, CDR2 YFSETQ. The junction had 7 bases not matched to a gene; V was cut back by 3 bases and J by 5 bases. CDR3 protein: CASSWRDRGINEQYF. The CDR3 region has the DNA TGCGCCAGCAGCTGGAGGGACAGGGGGATCAACGAGCAGTACTTC.

Here the CDR3 DNA reads TGTGCCAGCAGTTCTCAGCGGGGGAGGAATGAGCAGTTCTTC. It is translated as CASSSQRGRNEQFF. The chain couples TRBV6-5 to TRBJ2-1; 8 bases match TRBD2. Germline trimming cut 4 bases from V and 7 bases from J; bases unmatched to any gene: 6. Looked up from germline, CDR1 is MNHEY and CDR2 is SVGAGI. There are 14 residues in the CDR3.

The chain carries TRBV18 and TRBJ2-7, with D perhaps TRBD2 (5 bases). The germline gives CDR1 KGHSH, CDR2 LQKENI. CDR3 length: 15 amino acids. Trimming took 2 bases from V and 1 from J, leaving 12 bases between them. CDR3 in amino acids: CASSPDASRSYEQYF. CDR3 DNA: TGTGCCAGCTCACCAGATGCTAGCCGTTCCTACGAGCAGTACTTC. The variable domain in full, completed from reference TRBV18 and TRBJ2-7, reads NAGVMQNPRHLVRRRGQEARLRCSPMKGHSHVYWYRQLPEEGLKFMVYLQKENIIDESGMPKERFSAEFPKEGPSILRIQQVVRGDSAAYFCASSPDASRSYEQYFGPGTRLTVT.

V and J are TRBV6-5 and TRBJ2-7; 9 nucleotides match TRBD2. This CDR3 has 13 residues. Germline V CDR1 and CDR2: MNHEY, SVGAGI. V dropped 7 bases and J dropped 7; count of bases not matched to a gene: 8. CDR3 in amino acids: CASKGTSREEQYF. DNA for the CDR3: TGTGCCAGCAAGGGGACTAGCCGGGAAGAGCAGTACTTC.

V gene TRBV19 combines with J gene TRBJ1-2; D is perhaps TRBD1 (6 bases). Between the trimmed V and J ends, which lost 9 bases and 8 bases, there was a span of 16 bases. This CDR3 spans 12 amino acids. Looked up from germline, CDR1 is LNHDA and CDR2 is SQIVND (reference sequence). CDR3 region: CASLDRPLGYTF. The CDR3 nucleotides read TGTGCCAGCCTAGACAGGCCCCTGGGCTACACCTTC.

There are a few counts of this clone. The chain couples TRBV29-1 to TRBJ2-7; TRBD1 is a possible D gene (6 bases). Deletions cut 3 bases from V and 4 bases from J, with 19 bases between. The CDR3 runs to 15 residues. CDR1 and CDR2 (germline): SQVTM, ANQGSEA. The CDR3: CSVEGPGRGVYEQYF. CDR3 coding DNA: TGCAGCGTTGAGGGGCCAGGCAGGGGAGTGTACGAGCAGTACTTC.

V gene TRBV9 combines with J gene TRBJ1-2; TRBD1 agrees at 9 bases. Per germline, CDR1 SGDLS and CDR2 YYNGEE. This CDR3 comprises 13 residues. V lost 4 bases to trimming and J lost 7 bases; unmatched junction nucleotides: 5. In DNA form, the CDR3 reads TGTGCCAGCAGCTCGACAGGGGGGCCTGGCTACACCTTC. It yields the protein CASSSTGGPGYTF. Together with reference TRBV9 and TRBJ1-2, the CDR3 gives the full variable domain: DSGVTQTPKHLITATGQRVTLRCSPRSGDLSVYWYQQSLDQGLQFLIQYYNGEERAKGNILERFSAQQFPDLHSELNLSSLELGDSALYFCASSSTGGPGYTFGSGTRLTVV.

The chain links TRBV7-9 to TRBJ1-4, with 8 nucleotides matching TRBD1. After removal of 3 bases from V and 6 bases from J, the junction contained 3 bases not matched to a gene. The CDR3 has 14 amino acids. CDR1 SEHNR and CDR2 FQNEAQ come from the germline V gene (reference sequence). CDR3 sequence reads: CASSFTGGDEKLFF. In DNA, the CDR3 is TGTGCCAGCAGCTTTACAGGGGGGGATGAAAAACTGTTTTTT.